The 2 T cell receptor beta chains listed next were all sequenced from one sample in a study of cytomegalovirus exposure and HLA in healthy donors. Researchers ran the PCR with 60 Vbeta and 13 Jbeta primers. Sequencing used immunoSEQ multiplex PCR; TCRdb keeps in-frame clones, though not all of them. The sample gives about 130,000 clones, over 9.5% of which show up once; approximately 4.5% is in the top ten. Sequencing used PBMCs. The receptors shown here come from a woman between 18 and 29 years old in good health and CMV-seropositive.

This clone has more than one count but fewer than ten. In nucleotides, the CDR3 is TGTGCCAGCAGCTTTGCGGGCGGGGGCACTGAAGCTTTCTTT. This gives the protein CASSFAGGGTEAFF. The chain carries TRBV7-8 and TRBJ1-1, with D tentatively TRBD1 (5 bases). The V and J ends lost 3 bases and 4 bases respectively, with 12 bases between them. Germline lookup yields CDR1 SGHVS and CDR2 FQNEAQ. The CDR3 covers 14 residues.

A few counts support this clone. This chain uses TRBV7-3 with TRBJ2-1; TRBD2 aligns across 10 bases. V shed 6 bases and J 5 bases; nucleotides not matched to a gene: 7. Germline assignment: CDR1 SGHTA and CDR2 FQGTGA. The CDR3 is 15 residues long. CDR3 residues: CASRILAGINNEQFF. DNA of the CDR3: TGTGCCAGCAGAATACTAGCGGGAATTAACAATGAGCAGTTCTTC.